This T cell receptor (beta chain) was retrieved from a study of blood T cell repertoires in COVID-19. Clones were read by immunoSEQ multiplex PCR, and TCRdb kept only the in-frame ones, dropping some. This table holds nearly 60,000 clones, over 75% found once. The germline V and J ends were trimmed by 2 bases and 1 base, with 8 bases remaining between them. The V gene's germline CDR1 is MGHRA and CDR2 YSYEKL. The CDR3 totals 14 residues. The chain links TRBV4-1 to TRBJ2-5; D ambiguous. The sequence was obtained from a middle-aged man with active COVID-19. The sequenced material came from peripheral blood. CDR3 protein: CASSQQAFQETQYF. CDR3 DNA: TGCGCCAGCAGCCAACAGGCCTTCCAAGAGACCCAGTACTTC.